One sample yielded the 13 T cell receptor beta chains listed below, sequenced in a study of human versus mouse CDR3 diversity and MHC coevolution. The method was immunoSEQ multiplex PCR; TCRdb's version includes in-frame clones alone and lacks a portion of them. The table shows around 77,000 clones, with just under 95% occurring only once. Material: naive CD4+ T cells from blood. As for subset: CD45RO-negative CD62L-positive naive CD4 T cells. The receptors originated from a person aged 25 to 69 in good health.

This chain uses TRBV19 with TRBJ1-1; D ambiguous. Germline-derived CDR1 and CDR2 are LNHDA and SQIVND (reference sequence). The CDR3 totals 11 residues. V shed 9 bases and J shed 1 base, with 6 bases lying between them. CDR3 loop: CASVRNTEAFF. The CDR3 coding sequence is TGTGCCAGCGTGAGGAACACTGAAGCTTTCTTT.

The chain combines TRBV30 with TRBJ1-4; TRBD1 agrees at 9 bases. Germline V gene data show CDR1 as GTSNPN and CDR2 as SVGIG (reference sequence). This CDR3 region has 13 residues. J gave up 4 bases and V 7 bases, and 4 bases lay outside the gene matches. In DNA, the CDR3 is TGTGCCTCCAGGACAGGGGTTAATGAAAAACTGTTTTTT. Its protein is CASRTGVNEKLFF.

V is TRBV7-2 and J is TRBJ2-5; D gene unclear. Trimming removed 0 bases at V and 5 bases at J, with 19 bases between. From germline, CDR1 is SGHTA and CDR2 FQGNSA. The CDR3 has 17 residues. The CDR3 DNA follows: TGTGCCAGCAGCTTAGCCATTAGGCTCAGCGTATCGGAGACCCAGTACTTC. Its protein product is CASSLAIRLSVSETQYF.

The chain joins TRBV5-6 to TRBJ2-3; 9 bases align to TRBD2. CDR1 SGHDT and CDR2 YYEEEE come from the germline V gene. The CDR3 length is 15 residues. V lost 4 bases to trimming and J lost 4 bases; unmatched junction nucleotides: 7. CDR3 protein: CASSRLAGLADTQYF. For the CDR3, the DNA is TGTGCCAGCAGCCGCCTAGCGGGACTCGCAGATACGCAGTATTTT.

The chain employs TRBV20-1 and TRBJ1-2; no reliable D call. This CDR3 region has 11 residues. Germline V gene sequence: CDR1 DFQATT, CDR2 SNEGSKA (reference sequence). Trimming left V 7 bases short and J 4 bases short, with 10 bases between. The CDR3 DNA reads TGCAGTGTCGGCAGCGGCTATGGCTACACCTTC. It encodes CSVGSGYGYTF.

The CDR3 protein is CASSQMKTGGTEAFF. The CDR3 bases are TGTGCCAGCAGCCAGATGAAAACAGGGGGCACTGAAGCTTTCTTT. The chain uses TRBV5-4 and TRBJ1-1, with 8 nucleotides matching TRBD1. The ends lost 4 bases at V and 4 bases at J; junction bases unmatched: 9. Germline CDR1 and CDR2: SGHNT and YYREEE (reference sequence). The CDR3 consists of 15 residues.

The V gene is TRBV5-1, the J gene TRBJ2-4; 14 bases are shared with TRBD2. This CDR3 region has 18 residues. Germline V gene data show CDR1 as SGHRS and CDR2 as YFSETQ. Germline trimming cut 3 bases from V and 0 bases from J; bases unmatched to any gene: 5. CDR3 protein: CASSSEGLAGVAKNIQYF. DNA of the CDR3: TGCGCCAGCAGCTCCGAGGGACTAGCGGGGGTAGCCAAAAACATTCAGTACTTC.

The chain has TRBV25-1 and TRBJ1-1; 7 bases map to TRBD1. V shed 6 bases and J 1 base; nucleotides not matched to a gene: 5. The CDR3 sequence is 14 residues long. The germline V gene has CDR1 MGHDK and CDR2 SYGVNS. The DNA for the CDR3 is TGTGCCAGCAGGCCCGGGACAGCGAACACTGAAGCTTTCTTT. Translation gives CASRPGTANTEAFF.

This chain joins TRBV4-2 and TRBJ2-1; 8 bases align to TRBD1. Unmatched junction bases numbered 7, after V lost 1 base and J lost 2 bases. The CDR3 extends over 17 amino acids. CDR1 is LGHNA, CDR2 YNFKEQ, per germline. CDR3 nucleotides: TGTGCCAGCAGCCAAGGGGCCATGGACAGGGCCTACAATGAGCAGTTCTTC. Translated: CASSQGAMDRAYNEQFF.

The CDR3 bases are TGTGCCAGCAGCTTGGAAAGTGCCAGGGCGGTTGGGGCCAACGTCCTGACTTTC. Its protein product is CASSLESARAVGANVLTF. J is TRBJ2-6 and V is TRBV5-4; possibly TRBD1 for D (5 bases). The V gene lost 0 bases and the J gene lost 3 bases, with 16 bases spanning the gap. CDR1 and CDR2 (germline): SGHNT, YYREEE (reference sequence). The CDR3 runs 18 residues.

This clone was recorded only once. The chain couples TRBV30 to TRBJ1-5; 7 bases line up with TRBD1. Germline trimming cut 5 bases from V and 5 bases from J; bases unmatched to any gene: 6. This CDR3 contains 13 residues. Germline CDR1 reads GTSNPN; CDR2 reads SVGIG (reference sequence). In DNA form, the CDR3 reads TGTGCCTGGGCTACAGGGGACCATCAGCCCCAGCATTTT. The encoded protein is CAWATGDHQPQHF.

The chain uses TRBV2 and TRBJ1-4; no clear D. Germline values: CDR1 SNHLY, CDR2 FYNNEI. The CDR3 extends over 13 amino acids. The V and J ends lost 7 bases and 7 bases respectively, with 13 bases between them. CDR3 amino acids: CASTFDSSEKLFF. CDR3 sequence (DNA): TGTGCCAGCACTTTCGACTCTAGTGAAAAACTGTTTTTT. Complete variable domain (other parts from reference TRBV2 and TRBJ1-4): EPEVTQTPSHQVTQMGQEVILRCVPISNHLYFYWYRQILGQKVEFLVSFYNNEISEKSEIFDDQFSVERPDGSNFTLKIRSTKLEDSAMYFCASTFDSSEKLFFGSGTQLSVL.

CDR3 loop: CASSIQGGNYEQYF. CDR3 DNA: TGTGCCAGCAGTATACAGGGGGGGAACTACGAGCAGTACTTC. This rearrangement joins TRBV6-5 to TRBJ2-7, with D perhaps TRBD1 (8 bases). The germline CDR1 and CDR2 sequences are MNHEY and SVGAGI. The CDR3 extends over 14 amino acids. V lost 5 bases to trimming and J lost 3 bases, with 14 bases between them.